This paragraph covers one T cell receptor beta chain sequence. This sample was taken from a study of patients and donors after allogeneic stem cell transplantation. The ends lost 6 bases at V and 1 base at J; junction bases unmatched: 4. The CDR3 consists of 15 residues. Germline V CDR1 and CDR2: MNHNS, SASEGT. TCRdb reprocessed the RT-PCR reads via MiXCR and lists one record per CDR3 protein. The data contain more than 850,000 distinct CDR3 sequences, roughly 18% of them singletons. The sequencing sample was made of blood, either unsorted or a sorted T cell fraction (not recorded which). J is TRBJ2-3 and V is TRBV6-1; 10 bases agree with TRBD2. This TCR was recovered from a human donor who was either an allogeneic HSCT recipient or a stem cell or donor lymphocyte infusion donor (not recorded which). It is not recorded whose cells these are; they may come from a transplant donor. The CDR3 coding sequence is TGTGCCAGCAGGCCACTAGCGGGGCGCACAGATACGCAGTATTTT. Residues: CASRPLAGRTDTQYF.